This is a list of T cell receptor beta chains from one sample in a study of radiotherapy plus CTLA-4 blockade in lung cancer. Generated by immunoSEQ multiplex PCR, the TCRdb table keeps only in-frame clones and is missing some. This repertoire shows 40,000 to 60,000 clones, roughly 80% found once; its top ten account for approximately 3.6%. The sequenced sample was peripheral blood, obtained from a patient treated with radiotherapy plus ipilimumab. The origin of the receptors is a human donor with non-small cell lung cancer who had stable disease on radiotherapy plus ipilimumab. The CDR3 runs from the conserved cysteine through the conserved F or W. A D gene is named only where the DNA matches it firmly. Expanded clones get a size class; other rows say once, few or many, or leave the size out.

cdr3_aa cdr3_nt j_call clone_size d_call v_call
CASNREAAANEKLFF TGTGCCAGCAATAGGGAGGCCGCGGCTAATGAAAAACTGTTTTTT TRBJ1-4 NA NA TRBV2
CASSLGGGTISYEQYF TGTGCCAGCAGCTTGGGCGGGGGCACGATCTCCTACGAGCAGTACTTC TRBJ2-7 NA NA TRBV5-4
CASSKGAGRGGWDGYTF TGTGCCAGCAGCAAAGGGGCCGGCCGGGGGGGCTGGGATGGCTACACCTTC TRBJ1-2 NA NA TRBV21-1
CASSAGNRAGYGYTF TGTGCCAGCAGCGCGGGCAACAGGGCAGGGTATGGCTACACCTTC TRBJ1-2 NA NA TRBV28
CASSGGQGAYEQYF TGCGCCAGCAGCGGGGGACAGGGGGCCTACGAGCAGTACTTC TRBJ2-7 few TRBD1 TRBV5-1
CASSFTTDYTEAFF TGTGCCAGCAGCTTCACGACTGATTACACTGAAGCTTTCTTT TRBJ1-1 NA NA TRBV7-2
CASSPGVGPNYGYTF TGTGCCAGCAGCCCAGGGGTGGGACCTAACTATGGCTACACCTTC TRBJ1-2 NA NA TRBV7-6
CASSRTGTRSAGYTF TGTGCCAGTAGTAGGACAGGGACTCGATCAGCTGGCTACACCTTC TRBJ1-2 medium-sized TRBD1 TRBV19
CASRSNRGYYGYTF TGTGCCAGCAGGAGTAACAGGGGATACTATGGCTACACCTTC TRBJ1-2 NA TRBD1 TRBV7-4
CASSIVLYYEQYF TGTGCCAGTAGTATAGTGCTATACTACGAGCAGTACTTC TRBJ2-7 NA NA TRBV19
CASSESIQATNYNEQFF TGCGCCAGCAGTGAGTCGATTCAGGCGACGAATTACAATGAGCAGTTCTTC TRBJ2-1 NA NA TRBV10-2
CAISESGGGYGYTF TGTGCCATCAGTGAGTCAGGGGGCGGCTATGGCTACACCTTC TRBJ1-2 NA TRBD1 TRBV10-3
CASSIAGGEVFGNTIYF TGTGCCAGTAGTATCGCGGGAGGTGAAGTTTTTGGAAACACCATATATTTT TRBJ1-3 few NA TRBV19
CASSLAMAGNQPQHF TGTGCCAGCAGCTTAGCAATGGCAGGCAATCAGCCCCAGCATTTT TRBJ1-5 NA NA TRBV7-2
CASSPTVDSFQAFF TGTGCCAGCAGTCCTACTGTAGACTCTTTCCAAGCTTTCTTT TRBJ1-1 NA NA TRBV28
CASGRGGAFNSEQFF TGTGCCAGTGGTCGCGGCGGGGCATTTAACAGTGAGCAGTTCTTC TRBJ2-1 NA NA TRBV19
CASSLGLAGGPYNEQFF TGTGCCAGCAGCTTAGGCCTAGCGGGAGGGCCCTACAATGAGCAGTTCTTC TRBJ2-1 NA TRBD2 TRBV13
CASSPSRDRNNEQFF TGTGCCAGCTCACCCAGCCGGGACAGGAACAATGAGCAGTTCTTC TRBJ2-1 NA TRBD1 TRBV18
CASTLKPADTSGANVLTF TGTGCCAGCACTCTCAAACCTGCGGACACCTCTGGGGCCAACGTCCTGACTTTC TRBJ2-6 NA NA TRBV7-9
CASGPRGGADTQYF TGCGCCAGCGGACCGCGGGGGGGAGCAGATACGCAGTATTTT TRBJ2-3 NA TRBD2 TRBV5-1
CASTRGWDNEQFF TGTGCCAGCACCCGAGGGTGGGACAATGAGCAGTTCTTC TRBJ2-1 NA NA TRBV27
CASSLNLAGATDTQYF TGTGCCAGCAGTTTAAATTTGGCGGGTGCTACAGATACGCAGTATTTT TRBJ2-3 few NA TRBV28
CASSPPVRGPLYEQYF TGTGCCAGCTCACCGCCGGTACGAGGGCCCCTCTACGAGCAGTACTTC TRBJ2-7 NA NA TRBV18